This T cell receptor (beta chain) is from a study of neurological immune-mediated disorders. Germline-derived CDR1 and CDR2 are SGHRS and YFSETQ. The V segment lost 5 bases and the J segment 5 bases; nucleotides outside the gene matches: 5. The CDR3 has 13 residues. This clonotype was counted many times. The cDNA was generated by 5'RACE with 10-nucleotide random UMIs. Over 170 million TCR-beta sequences from 15-18 subjects were obtained in each sequencing run. TCRdb reprocessed the 5' RACE reads via MiXCR and lists one record per CDR3 protein. Found here are approximately 50,000 distinct CDR3 sequences, 9% to 12% of them singletons; the top ten hold under 5.5%. The unsorted libraries were produced from 2 million PBMCs held at -80 C.

Sequences were obtained from PBMCs. This receptor was identified in a man between 65 and 85 years old with HTLV-1-associated myelopathy (HAM/TSP). The chain has TRBV5-1 and TRBJ2-7; 9 positions agree with TRBD2. DNA of the CDR3: TGCGCCAGCAGTCCTAGCGGGACTGACGAGCAGTACTTC. Amino acid sequence: CASSPSGTDEQYF.